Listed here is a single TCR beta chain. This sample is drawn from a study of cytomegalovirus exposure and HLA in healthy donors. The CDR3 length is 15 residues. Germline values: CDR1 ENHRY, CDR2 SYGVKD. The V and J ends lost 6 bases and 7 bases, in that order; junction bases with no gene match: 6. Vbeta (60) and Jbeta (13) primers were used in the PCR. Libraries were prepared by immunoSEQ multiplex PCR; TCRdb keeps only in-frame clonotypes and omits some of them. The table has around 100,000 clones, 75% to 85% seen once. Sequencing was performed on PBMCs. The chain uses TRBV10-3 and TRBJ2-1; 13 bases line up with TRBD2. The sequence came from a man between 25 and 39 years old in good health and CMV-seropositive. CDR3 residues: CAIRILAGGRNEQFF. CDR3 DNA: TGTGCCATCAGGATACTAGCGGGAGGGAGGAATGAGCAGTTCTTC.